A single sample is the source of the 6 T cell receptor beta chains below, sequenced in a study of T cells after yellow fever vaccination. Using its own MiXCR run on the 5' RACE reads, TCRdb lists one record per CDR3 protein. The table includes around 320,000 distinct CDR3 sequences, approximately 4% detected once. The starting material was PBMCs, obtained 15 days after the yellow fever booster vaccination. The source is a man aged 18-30 years who received the YFV17D yellow fever vaccine.

This clonotype was detected only a few times. The chain uses TRBV10-3 and TRBJ2-7, with D perhaps TRBD1 (6 bases). The germline V and J ends were trimmed by 0 bases and 0 bases, with 15 bases remaining between them. CDR1 ENHRY and CDR2 SYGVKD come from the germline V gene. This CDR3 contains 17 residues. The CDR3 DNA sequence: TGTGCCATCAGTGAGTCGAAAACAGGGCAACGCTCCTACGAGCAGTACTTC. Encoded protein: CAISESKTGQRSYEQYF.

The J gene is TRBJ1-5, the V gene TRBV7-9; D is perhaps TRBD1 (6 bases). Trimming cost V 5 bases and J 7 bases, with 18 bases left between them. The CDR3 spans 15 residues. The germline CDR1 and CDR2 sequences are SEHNR and FQNEAQ (reference sequence). The CDR3 DNA follows: TGTGCCAGCAGCCACCCGGGGGGGCGATGGCAGCCCCAGCATTTT. It yields the protein CASSHPGGRWQPQHF.

This clonotype has a handful of counts. The chain recombines TRBV7-6 with TRBJ2-7, with 11 bases matching TRBD2. Germline loops: CDR1 SGHVS, CDR2 FNYEAQ. The CDR3 contains 14 residues. Trimming cost V 5 bases and J 5 bases; bases outside gene matches: 5. The CDR3 nucleotides are TGTGCCAGCAGCGTTAGCGGGGGGGCAGACGAGCAGTACGTC. Protein product: CASSVSGGADEQYV.

This clonotype was observed at least ten times. The chain is built from TRBV4-3 and TRBJ2-7; maybe TRBD1 (5 bases). The CDR3 has 14 residues. V lost 0 bases and J 3 bases, leaving 9 bases between the germline ends. CDR1 and CDR2 (germline): LGHNA, YSLEER. The DNA for the CDR3 is TGCGCCAGCAGCCAAGAGGCAGGGATCTACGAGCAGTACTTC. Translating gives CASSQEAGIYEQYF.

This clonotype was seen repeatedly, ten times or more. DNA of the CDR3: TGTGCCAGCAGTTACCTCGCGGGATTAAGCACAGATACGCAGTATTTT. Translated: CASSYLAGLSTDTQYF. The rearrangement links TRBV6-5 to TRBJ2-3; a possible D gene is TRBD2 (6 bases). V lost 2 bases, J lost 0 bases, and 12 bases lay in between. Germline V CDR1 and CDR2: MNHEY, SVGAGI. The CDR3 extends over 16 amino acids.

This clonotype has more than one count but fewer than ten. The chain is built from TRBV7-2 and TRBJ1-6; no firm D call. V was shortened by 7 bases and J by 7 bases, with 11 bases between the two germline ends. This CDR3 spans 13 amino acids. Germline V CDR1 and CDR2: SGHTA, FQGNSA. CDR3 nucleotide sequence: TGTGCCAGCATGAGGCGGACCAATTCACCCCTCCACTTT. Amino acid sequence: CASMRRTNSPLHF. The full variable domain, with the rest looked up from reference TRBV7-2 and TRBJ1-6, is GAGVSQSPSNKVTEKGKDVELRCDPISGHTALYWYRQSLGQGLEFLIYFQGNSAPDKSGLPSDRFSAERTGGSVSTLTIQRTQQEDSAVYLCASMRRTNSPLHFGNGTRLTVT.